These 5 T cell receptor beta chains were all obtained from the same sample, sequenced in a study of blood T cell repertoires in COVID-19. TCRdb keeps only in-frame clones here, not all; method: immunoSEQ multiplex PCR. Of about 250,000 clones in the sample, roughly 81% were seen once. The sequenced sample consisted of PBMCs or T cells enriched from blood (not recorded which). All receptors derive from a woman aged 45-59 years who had been exposed to COVID-19.

The chain has TRBV5-1 and TRBJ1-1, with D hard to call. V was cut by 4 bases and J by 1 base, with 8 bases left in between. Germline CDR1 and CDR2: SGHRS and YFSETQ. CDR3 length: 13 residues. CDR3 sequence reads: CASSTDPNTEAFF. DNA for the CDR3: TGCGCCAGCAGCACAGACCCGAACACTGAAGCTTTCTTT.

The rearrangement joins TRBV19 to TRBJ1-2, with D maybe TRBD1 (5 bases). The CDR3 contains 12 residues. Between the trimmed V and J ends, which lost 7 bases and 5 bases, there was a span of 11 bases. Germline CDR1 LNHDA, CDR2 SQIVND (reference sequence). Here the CDR3 reads CASTSGGYGYTF. For the CDR3, the DNA is TGTGCCAGTACCTCTGGGGGGTATGGCTACACCTTC.

The chain uses TRBV19 and TRBJ2-6; 8 nucleotides line up with TRBD1. V shed 9 bases, J shed 0 bases, and the junction held 13 bases outside the gene matches. Looked up from germline, CDR1 is LNHDA and CDR2 is SQIVND (reference sequence). The CDR3 runs to 18 residues. CDR3 coding DNA: TGTGCCAGCTCAGGTGGGGGACAGGTCTTCTCTGGGGCCAACGTCCTGACTTTC. This gives the protein CASSGGGQVFSGANVLTF. The variable domain in full, completed from reference TRBV19 and TRBJ2-6, reads DGGITQSPKYLFRKEGQNVTLSCEQNLNHDAMYWYRQDPGQGLRLIYYSQIVNDFQKGDIAEGYSVSREKKESFPLTVTSAQKNPTAFYLCASSGGGQVFSGANVLTFGAGSRLTVL.

The chain has TRBV2 and TRBJ2-5; 8 nucleotides agree with TRBD2. After removal of 3 bases from V and 5 bases from J, the junction contained 5 bases not matched to a gene. The CDR3 consists of 14 residues. Looked up from germline, CDR1 is SNHLY and CDR2 is FYNNEI. CDR3 sequence reads: CASSEGAGVETQYF. The CDR3 region has the DNA TGTGCCAGCAGTGAGGGAGCGGGGGTGGAGACCCAGTACTTC.

The CDR3 DNA is TGTGCCAGCAGCCCGACAGGGGCGGGCACTGAAGCTTTCTTT. It translates to CASSPTGAGTEAFF. The chain couples TRBV14 to TRBJ1-1, with 8 nucleotides matching TRBD1. The CDR3 length is 14 residues. J lost 4 bases, V lost 4 bases, and 5 bases had no gene match. CDR1 and CDR2 (germline): SGHDN, FVKESK.